Below are 14 T cell receptor beta chains sequenced from a single sample in a study of blood T cell repertoires in COVID-19. Profiled with immunoSEQ multiplex PCR; TCRdb holds only in-frame clones, not every one. The sample yields roughly 150,000 clones, approximately 88% seen once. The material sequenced was PBMCs or T cells enriched from blood (not recorded which). These receptors all come from an older man who had been exposed to COVID-19.

This chain links TRBV25-1 with TRBJ2-7; a possible D gene is TRBD2 (5 bases). The V end was cut by 7 bases, the J end by 0 bases, with 10 bases between. The CDR3 is 13 residues long. The V gene's germline CDR1 is MGHDK and CDR2 SYGVNS. This CDR3 reads CASKDGLSYEQYF. Written as DNA, the CDR3 is TGTGCCAGCAAGGACGGACTCTCCTACGAGCAGTACTTC.

The chain has TRBV4-1 and TRBJ1-5; D unclear. Germline V lookup: CDR1 MGHRA, CDR2 YSYEKL. Trimming left V 0 bases short and J 5 bases short, with 14 bases between. The CDR3 runs to 16 residues. The CDR3 DNA sequence: TGCGCCAGCAGCCAAGAGTTCGGCCAGGCCTATCAGCCCCAGCATTTT. This gives the protein CASSQEFGQAYQPQHF.

This clone was seen only once. The CDR3 region has the DNA TGTGCCAGTAGTATGGGGGGGGCCCCTCAGCCCCAGCATTTT. This codes for CASSMGGAPQPQHF. J is TRBJ1-5 and V is TRBV19; tentatively, D is TRBD1 (6 bases). CDR3 size: 14 residues. In germline, CDR1 is LNHDA, CDR2 SQIVND (reference sequence). V was clipped by 3 bases and J by 6 bases, with 12 bases between them.

This clone was counted only a few times. The gene calls are TRBV4-1 and TRBJ1-6, with 8 bases aligning to TRBD1. Germline V gene data show CDR1 as MGHRA and CDR2 as YSYEKL. This CDR3 comprises 16 residues. Unmatched junction bases numbered 8, after V lost 0 bases and J lost 10 bases. This CDR3 reads CASSQEPGQGGSPLHF. CDR3 nucleotides: TGCGCCAGCAGCCAAGAACCCGGACAGGGTGGCTCACCCCTCCACTTT.

This chain uses TRBV18 with TRBJ1-1; D is possibly TRBD1 (5 bases). Between the trimmed V and J ends, which lost 2 bases and 4 bases, there was a span of 11 bases. Germline V lookup: CDR1 KGHSH, CDR2 LQKENI. The CDR3 runs to 14 residues. The CDR3 region is CASSPGGGSTEAFF. The CDR3 coding sequence is TGTGCCAGCTCACCAGGGGGAGGAAGCACTGAAGCTTTCTTT.

V is TRBV5-1 and J is TRBJ2-3, with 8 bases identical to TRBD1. The CDR3 runs to 15 residues. CDR1 is SGHRS, CDR2 YFSETQ, per germline. J gave up 5 bases and V 2 bases, and 7 bases lay outside the gene matches. CDR3 nucleotides: TGCGCCAGCAGCTTCTCGCCAGGGGGCAGAGATACGCAGTATTTT. It translates to CASSFSPGGRDTQYF.

V gene TRBV19 combines with J gene TRBJ2-2, with 7 bases identical to TRBD1. This CDR3 contains 15 residues. The germline V gene encodes CDR1 LNHDA and CDR2 SQIVND (reference sequence). The V segment lost 9 bases and the J segment 0 bases; nucleotides outside the gene matches: 7. The CDR3 bases are TGTGCCAGCGCCACCGGGACAGCGAACACCGGGGAGCTGTTTTTT. Translation gives CASATGTANTGELFF.

The genes are TRBV4-3 and TRBJ2-2; 7 bases are a match to TRBD2. Germline CDR1 is LGHNA and CDR2 is YSLEER. This CDR3 is built from 17 residues. V lost 1 base to trimming and J lost 6 bases; unmatched junction nucleotides: 11. The CDR3 sequence: CASSQAPGLSAPGELFF. The CDR3 DNA follows: TGCGCCAGCAGCCAAGCTCCGGGACTATCAGCACCCGGGGAGCTGTTTTTT.

The rearrangement links TRBV30 to TRBJ1-4; D ambiguous. The CDR3 spans 13 residues. The germline V and J ends were trimmed by 2 bases and 5 bases, with 9 bases remaining between them. In germline, CDR1 is GTSNPN, CDR2 SVGIG (reference sequence). CDR3: CAWSRGLNEKLFF. CDR3 coding DNA: TGTGCCTGGAGTAGAGGATTAAATGAAAAACTGTTTTTT.

The rearrangement links TRBV5-1 to TRBJ1-4; 7 nucleotides match TRBD1. After removal of 4 bases from V and 0 bases from J, the junction contained 6 bases not matched to a gene. Germline V gene lookup returns CDR1 SGHRS and CDR2 YFSETQ. The CDR3 spans 16 residues. In DNA form, the CDR3 reads TGCGCCAGCAGCATCGGGACAGTTGCAACTAATGAAAAACTGTTTTTT. Amino acid sequence: CASSIGTVATNEKLFF.

The chain uses TRBV19 and TRBJ2-6, with D perhaps matching TRBD1 (5 bases). Germline-derived CDR1 and CDR2 are LNHDA and SQIVND (reference sequence). The length of the CDR3 is 20 residues. The V and J ends lost 6 bases and 1 base respectively, with 25 bases between them. DNA for the CDR3: TGTGCCAGTAGCAGGCCACTTGTGTGGCAGGGAAGGTCTGGGGCCAACGTCCTGACTTTC. This translates into CASSRPLVWQGRSGANVLTF.

The J gene is TRBJ2-5, the V gene TRBV6-6; 9 bases fit TRBD1. This CDR3 comprises 15 residues. Per germline, CDR1 MNHNY and CDR2 SVGAGI (reference sequence). Germline trimming cut 5 bases from V and 1 base from J; bases unmatched to any gene: 5. The CDR3 region is CASSHGQGIQETQYF. Here the CDR3 DNA reads TGTGCCAGCAGTCATGGACAGGGGATCCAAGAGACCCAGTACTTC.

The genes are TRBV7-9 and TRBJ2-7; 7 nucleotides agree with TRBD2. The junction had 16 bases not matched to a gene; V was cut back by 3 bases and J by 2 bases. From germline, CDR1 is SEHNR and CDR2 FQNEAQ (reference sequence). This CDR3 spans 18 amino acids. CDR3 amino acids: CASSLFSAGGRAAYEQYF. CDR3 nucleotides: TGTGCCAGCAGCTTGTTTTCCGCCGGGGGGAGGGCCGCCTACGAGCAGTACTTC.

The rearrangement joins TRBV3-1 (or the pseudogene TRBV3-2) to TRBJ2-7; 7 nucleotides match TRBD1. The V segment lost 5 bases and the J segment 2 bases; nucleotides outside the gene matches: 9. The CDR3 is made up of 15 amino acids. From germline, CDR1 is LGHDT and CDR2 YNNKEL (reference sequence). Here the CDR3 DNA reads TGTGCCAGCAGCTGCACCCGGGACAGCCCCTACGAGCAGTACTTC. It translates to CASSCTRDSPYEQYF.